Below, one TCR beta chain is given with its context. The target of this receptor is not known. No qualities accompany the bases; no much larger clone lies one base away. The record originates from a study of naive and memory T cell subsets (dated by TCRdb to the late 2010s). General notes on the study: An open-source, UMI-based TCR alpha and beta sequencing pipeline was applied to sorted naive and memory peripheral blood T cell subsets. The results of the functional CMV T cell responses matched the IgG serology results in every case. RNA was DNase-treated and reverse transcribed with TCR constant-region primers, mostly using SuperScript III. The study at large found these results: The repertoire findings for the naive and memory subsets could not be validated, as no ground truth was available. RNA-based TCR counts may be influenced by expression changes linked to T cell activation and differentiation. A few larger clonotypes were present in naive repertoires, particularly the CD8 repertoires, and these clonotypes were possibly memory cells re-expressing CD45RA. Once error correction was done, more than 90% of naive TCR sequences showed up just once, which made the naive abundance distributions much steeper than those of the memory subsets. Each clonotype was defined as a single alpha or beta chain sequence rather than as a paired alpha/beta receptor. In both CD4 and CD8 cells, going from naive through CM, EM and EMRA, the Gini index went up while Shannon and inverse Simpson diversity went down. TCR abundance followed a power law with an exponent that was different for naive and memory subsets but consistent across the three individuals.

Reading the germline V gene (reference sequence) gives CDR1 SEHNR and CDR2 FQNEAQ. Inclusive of the bounding cysteine and phenylalanine, the CDR3 is 15 residues long. Here the CDR3 DNA is all that survives: 45 bases in frame from base 1. V and J are trimmed by 4 bases and 8 bases, and the gene matches miss 10 bases of the junction. Library method: UMI-ligation and nested PCR. The beta constant-region primer was an equimolar mix of two oligonucleotides covering both TRBC1 and TRBC2. The ligated cDNA went through four rounds of PCR with nested alpha and beta constant-region primers together with the SP2 primer. A single-stranded oligonucleotide containing the SP2 primer and a 12-nucleotide UMI was joined to the 3' end of the cDNA by T4 RNA ligase 1. Incubation of the ligation reaction was carried out at 16 degrees C for about 19-25 hours. PCR2 was usually performed as a SYBR Green qPCR and halted at a preset threshold so that over-amplification would not occur. All purifications after the first were performed with Agencourt AMPure XP magnetic beads. Library quantification was done by Qubit, followed by a TapeStation check on which the main peak was expected at around 650 bp. The pooled libraries were sequenced on an Illumina MiSeq using v2 2x251 paired-end kits, which usually yielded roughly 0.85-2.2 million reads per sample. Each sample was pooled at about 4 nM, and roughly 5-7.5% PhiX was included to help cluster recognition. For the original study's pipeline: Decombinator assigned V and J genes to Demultiplexor-processed FASTQ reads by tag matching, allowing a single base-pair mismatch. UMIs were used by Collapsinator to correct both sequencing errors and frequency errors arising from PCR heterogeneity. TCRs were translated and CDR3s were extracted from the conserved cysteine to the FGXG phenylalanine by CDR3Translator, with non-productive sequences being flagged. Repertoires were subsampled to equal numbers of UMI-defined TCRs before Gini, Shannon entropy and inverse Simpson indices were calculated. Within the linear range, a power law was fitted to clonotype abundance distributions using maximum likelihood. On one naive CD8 sample, the pipeline and MIGEC gave similar UMI counts, unique TCR numbers and clonal distributions. One analysis removed from the naive repertoire any naive TCRs that were also present in any memory subset from the same donor. A set of approximately 7,300 CMV-associated CDR3 sequences, compiled from VDJdb and a published dataset, was used to search the repertoires. The raw public data were reprocessed by TCRdb itself: fastp quality trimming at Q25, MiXCR clonotype calling, in-frame beta chains only. Rows with one shared CDR3 protein collapse into an entry with the most common genes and DNA. TCRdb, rather than the study authors, made the V and J calls. This sample lists 150,000 or so distinct CDR3 sequences; approximately 22% were detected once. The ten largest account for over 0.09% of the sample.

TCR alpha and beta chain libraries were amplified separately from the second PCR step onward. To determine each donor's CMV status, fresh PBMCs were stimulated overnight with CMV viral lysate, and IFNgamma production from CD4+ T cells was then assessed. Miltenyi beads were used first to positively select CD4 T cells, and CD8 T cells were then positively selected from the CD4-negative fraction. Cells were stained for CD3, CD4, CD8, CD45RA, CD27 and a live/dead dye and were sorted on a BD Aria II into four subsets based on CD45RA and CD27. Blood came from a few healthy volunteers, each fractionated into CD4 and CD8 T cells and then into four differentiation subsets. Around 120 ml of peripheral blood was drawn per donor, and PBMC were isolated by Ficoll-Paque PLUS density-gradient centrifugation. Sorted cells were lysed in RLT buffer, after which RNA was extracted using a Qiagen RNeasy kit and stored at -80 degrees C.

The sequencing input was naive CD4+ T cells from blood. The cell subset or site tag for this specimen amounts to: naive T cells, CD45RA high CD27+. This TCR derives from a human donor in good health. The V and J segments used are TRBV7-9 and TRBJ2-1, with 8 central nucleotides matching TRBD1. CDR3 loop: CASSWWDRRRDEQFF. The sequence in DNA is TGTGCCAGCAGCTGGTGGGACAGGCGTAGGGATGAGCAGTTCTTC.